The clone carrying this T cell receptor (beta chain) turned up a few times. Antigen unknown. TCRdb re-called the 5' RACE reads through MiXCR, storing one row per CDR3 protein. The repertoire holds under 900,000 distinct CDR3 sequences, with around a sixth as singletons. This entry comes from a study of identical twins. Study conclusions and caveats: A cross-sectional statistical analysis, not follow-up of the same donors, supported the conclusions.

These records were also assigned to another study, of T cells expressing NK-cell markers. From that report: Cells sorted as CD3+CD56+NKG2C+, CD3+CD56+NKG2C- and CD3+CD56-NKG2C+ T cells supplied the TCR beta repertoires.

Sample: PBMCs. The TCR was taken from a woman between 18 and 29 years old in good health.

The CDR3: CSASPYREGRETQYF. The CDR3 nucleotides read TGCAGTGCTAGCCCTTACAGAGAGGGGCGTGAGACCCAGTACTTC. This chain connects TRBV20-1 to TRBJ2-5; D tentatively reads TRBD1 or TRBD2 (5 bases each). Germline CDR1 reads DFQATT; CDR2 reads SNEGSKA (reference sequence). The CDR3 covers 15 residues. Trimming took 3 bases from V and 5 from J, leaving 19 bases between them.